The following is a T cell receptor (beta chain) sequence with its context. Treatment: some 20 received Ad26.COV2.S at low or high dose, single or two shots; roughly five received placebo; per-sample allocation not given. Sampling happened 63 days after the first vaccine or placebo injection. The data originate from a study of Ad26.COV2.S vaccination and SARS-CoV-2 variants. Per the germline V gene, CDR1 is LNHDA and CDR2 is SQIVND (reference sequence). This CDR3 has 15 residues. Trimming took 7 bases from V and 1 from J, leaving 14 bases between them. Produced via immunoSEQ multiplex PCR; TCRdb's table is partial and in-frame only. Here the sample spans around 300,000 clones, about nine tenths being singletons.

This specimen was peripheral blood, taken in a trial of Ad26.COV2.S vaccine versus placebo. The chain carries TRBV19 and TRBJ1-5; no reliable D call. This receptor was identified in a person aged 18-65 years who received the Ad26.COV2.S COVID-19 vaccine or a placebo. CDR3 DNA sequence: TGTGCCAGTACCCTCAATTGGGAGAGCAATCAGCCCCAGCATTTT. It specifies CASTLNWESNQPQHF.